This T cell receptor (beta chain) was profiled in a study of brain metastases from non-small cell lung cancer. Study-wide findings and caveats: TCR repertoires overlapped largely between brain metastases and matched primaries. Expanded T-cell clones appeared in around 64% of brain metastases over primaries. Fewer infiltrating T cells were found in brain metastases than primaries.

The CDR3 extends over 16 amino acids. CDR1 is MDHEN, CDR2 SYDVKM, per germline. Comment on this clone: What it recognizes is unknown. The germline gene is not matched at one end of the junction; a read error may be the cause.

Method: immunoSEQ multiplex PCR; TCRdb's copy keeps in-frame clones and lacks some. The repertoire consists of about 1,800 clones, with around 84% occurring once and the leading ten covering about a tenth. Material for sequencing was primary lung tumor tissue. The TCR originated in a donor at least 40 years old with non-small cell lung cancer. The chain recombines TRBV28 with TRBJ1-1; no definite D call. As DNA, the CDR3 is TGTGCCAGCAGTTTATCGACAAGCTCCCTGAACACTGAAGTTTTTTTT. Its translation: CASSLSTSSLNTEVFF. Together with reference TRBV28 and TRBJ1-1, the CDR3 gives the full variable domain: DVKVTQSSRYLVKRTGEKVFLECVQDMDHENMFWYRQDPGLGLRLIYFSYDVKMKEKGDIPEGYSVSREKKERFSLILESASTNQTSMYLCASSLSTSSLNTEVFFGQGTRLTVV.